This T cell receptor (beta chain) was identified during a study of Graves' ophthalmopathy and Graves' hyperthyroidism. V lost 5 bases, J lost 9 bases, and 10 bases lay in between. In germline, CDR1 is SEHNR, CDR2 FQNEAQ (reference sequence). This CDR3 is 12 amino acids long. Thyroid ultrasound, orbital computed tomography, TRAb, serum thyroxine and clinical symptoms formed the basis of diagnosis. RNA transcripts were the template, and TCR beta CDR3 regions were amplified from them. Second-round multiplex PCR came after a first-round RT-PCR that employed HTBI primers. TCRdb re-called the multiplex PCR reads with MiXCR, one entry per CDR3 protein. The sample carries about 740,000 distinct CDR3 sequences, 40% recorded once.

Material for sequencing was peripheral blood. The rearrangement joins TRBV7-9 to TRBJ2-2; D may be TRBD1 or TRBD2 (5 bases each). The TCR comes from an adult man with Graves' ophthalmopathy. The CDR3 DNA is TGTGCCAGCAGCCTCAGGGACCGGGAGCTGTTTTTT. Amino acids: CASSLRDRELFF.